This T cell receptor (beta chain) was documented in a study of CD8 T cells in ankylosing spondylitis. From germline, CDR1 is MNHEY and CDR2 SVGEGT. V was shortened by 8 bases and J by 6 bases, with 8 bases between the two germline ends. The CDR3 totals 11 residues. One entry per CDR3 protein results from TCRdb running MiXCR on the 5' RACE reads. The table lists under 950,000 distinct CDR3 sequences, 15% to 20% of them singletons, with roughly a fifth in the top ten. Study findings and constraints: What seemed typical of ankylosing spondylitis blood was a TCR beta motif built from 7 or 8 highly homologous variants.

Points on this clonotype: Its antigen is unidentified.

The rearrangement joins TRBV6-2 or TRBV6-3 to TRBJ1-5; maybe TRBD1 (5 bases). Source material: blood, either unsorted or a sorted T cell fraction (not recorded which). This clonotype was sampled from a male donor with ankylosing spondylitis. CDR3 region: CASGGSQPQHF. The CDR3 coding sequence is TGTGCCAGCGGGGGTTCTCAGCCCCAGCATTTT.